This is a list of T cell receptor beta chains from one sample in a study of cytomegalovirus exposure and HLA in healthy donors. TCRdb keeps only in-frame clones here, not all; method: immunoSEQ multiplex PCR. The data contain about 130,000 clones, about 71% of them singletons. Input material: PBMCs. Receptors were obtained from a woman aged 45-59 years in good health and CMV-seronegative. Both conserved end residues are trimmed from each CDR3. The D gene is left open where the match is weak. Expanded clones get a size class; other rows say once, few or many, or leave the size out.

TRBJ2-5 - TRBV29-1 - SVTSRETQY
TRBJ2-3 - TRBV19 few ASSIEPRIAARDTQY
TRBJ1-3 - TRBV7-8 few ASSVRHLSGNTIY
TRBJ2-2 TRBD2 TRBV7-2 - ASSLMASGTGGELF
TRBJ2-1 TRBD2 TRBV5-1 few ASSLIGGSSYNEQF
TRBJ2-5 - TRBV2 - ASSQQQETQY
TRBJ2-7 TRBD1 TRBV28 - ASSLPRDRNSYEQY
TRBJ2-1 - TRBV4-3 - ASSQVVATYEQF
TRBJ2-3 TRBD2 TRBV7-2 - ASSLVGGFGTDTQY
TRBJ2-5 TRBD1 TRBV6-1 - ASSTDRQETQY
TRBJ1-5 - TRBV19 few ASSDGLYSNQPQH
TRBJ2-1 - TRBV28 - ASSLISAYNEQF
TRBJ1-5 - TRBV12-2 - ASRQDRGPRQPQH
TRBJ2-3 - TRBV7-8 few ASSLAHTTDTQY
TRBJ1-1 - TRBV7-8 - ASSAQGKAF
TRBJ2-1 TRBD2 TRBV5-4 - ASSSGTSNEQF
TRBJ2-5 - TRBV6-6 once ASLTYSGPSETQY
TRBJ1-1 - TRBV10-3 - AISSGDLNTEAF
TRBJ1-1 TRBD1 TRBV19 - ASSKGTGASEAF
TRBJ2-5 - TRBV7-9 - ASSLPPGRQETQY
TRBJ2-7 TRBD1 TRBV6-6 - ASTATGGYYEQY
TRBJ1-1 - TRBV21-1 - ASSKRGGTQDNTEAF
TRBJ1-5 - TRBV19 - ASSIEDSSNQPQH
TRBJ2-1 TRBD2 TRBV4-1 - ASSQAMGLAGYSESYNEQF
TRBJ2-3 TRBD2 TRBV6-8 - ASSYSLAGDSDTQY
TRBJ2-3 - TRBV11-2 - ASSLAPSWRWADTQY
TRBJ1-2 - TRBV6-6 - ASSYPGIYGYT
TRBJ2-7 TRBD2 TRBV30 few AWTPGLAGHEQY
TRBJ2-2 - TRBV28 many ASSLTQFVSGELF
TRBJ1-2 - TRBV28 - ASSPPGGRAPGGYT
TRBJ1-6 TRBD1 TRBV6-5 - ASRTGLNSPLH
TRBJ2-6 - TRBV5-6 - ASSLIQYSGANVLT
TRBJ2-6 TRBD1 TRBV28 - ASSHTGTGVRAGANVLT
TRBJ2-3 - TRBV7-2 - ASSEGPVDTQY
TRBJ2-2 - TRBV28 - ASSRGGTGDAELF
TRBJ1-5 TRBD1 TRBV7-9 - SSTPDRGAPNQPQH
TRBJ2-3 TRBD2 TRBV18 once ASSAVAGESDTQY
TRBJ2-5 TRBD2 TRBV30 - AWSRLAGGEETQY
TRBJ1-1 TRBD1 TRBV9 - ASSAPPGGTEAF
TRBJ2-5 - TRBV5-6 - ASSLDLRRGYQETQY
TRBJ2-6 TRBD1 TRBV7-6 - ASGTDAPGANVLT
TRBJ2-7 TRBD2 TRBV28 - ASILRAGLYEQY
TRBJ2-1 TRBD1 TRBV4-1 few ASSRPGRDRGYNEQF
TRBJ2-1 TRBD1 TRBV15 - ATSRQSGGRYEQF
TRBJ2-1 - TRBV7-2 - ASSARGGRVYEQF
TRBJ2-3 - TRBV11-2 - ASSNSRGAATDTQY
TRBJ2-7 TRBD1 TRBV27 - ASSLDRITFNEQY
TRBJ1-2 TRBD1 TRBV4-1 - ASSHIGQGASRLGYT
TRBJ2-5 TRBD1 TRBV7-2 - ASSLGPGGKETQY
TRBJ2-5 TRBD2 TRBV19 - ASSKTSEETQY
TRBJ1-1 TRBD1 TRBV10-3 - AISGGGLQGRVTEAF
TRBJ2-7 - TRBV15 - ATSRSALSSYEQY
TRBJ2-7 TRBD2 TRBV28 - ASRPTSGVYEQY
TRBJ1-5 TRBD1 TRBV5-4 - ASSATTGVYQPQH
TRBJ1-1 TRBD1 TRBV19 once ASSSITGETEAF
TRBJ1-2 TRBD1 TRBV25-1 - ASSDTTGTGSNYGYT
TRBJ2-7 - TRBV30 - AWSVLFYEQY